The rows below give T cell receptor beta chains drawn from one sample of a study of blood T cell repertoires in COVID-19. Sequenced by immunoSEQ multiplex PCR; TCRdb stores in-frame clones only, minus some. This sample has some 64,000 clones, with 72% found just once. The sample taken for sequencing was PBMCs or T cells enriched from blood (not recorded which). The receptors originated from an older woman who had been exposed to COVID-19. Both conserved end residues are part of each CDR3. A D gene is named only where the DNA matches it firmly. The size entry is marked missing in some rows and otherwise reads once, few, many or a size class.

>12|TRBJ2-1|NA|NA|TRBV18
CASSPRPNEQFF
TGTGCCAGCTCACCACGTCCAAATGAGCAGTTCTTC
>13|TRBJ2-1|NA|NA|TRBV11-3
CASSPRDGREQFF
TGTGCCAGCAGCCCCCGGGATGGTCGGGAGCAGTTCTTC
>13|TRBJ2-5|NA|NA|TRBV15
CATSRETFETQYF
TGTGCCACCAGCAGAGAAACTTTCGAGACCCAGTACTTC
>15|TRBJ2-5|NA|TRBD1|TRBV5-1
CASSLRDRGRETQYF
TGCGCCAGCAGCTTGAGGGACAGGGGACGGGAGACCCAGTACTTC
>15|TRBJ2-2|NA|NA|TRBV4-1
CASSQDSSGTGELFF
TGCGCCAGCAGCCAAGATAGCTCGGGGACCGGGGAGCTGTTTTTT
>14|TRBJ1-6|many|NA|TRBV27
CASSLNKRGSPLHF
TGTGCCAGCAGTTTAAATAAAAGGGGTTCACCCCTCCACTTT
>11|TRBJ1-1|NA|NA|TRBV11-1
CASKQVGEAFF
TGTGCCAGCAAACAGGTGGGCGAAGCTTTCTTT
>15|TRBJ2-7|NA|TRBD2|TRBV6-1
CASSPLAGGPGEQYF
TGTGCCAGCAGTCCACTAGCGGGAGGGCCGGGGGAGCAGTACTTC
>13|TRBJ1-1|NA|NA|TRBV6-2/TRBV6-3
CASSYSGAPEAFF
TGTGCCAGCAGTTATTCAGGGGCTCCTGAAGCTTTCTTT
>18|TRBJ2-6|NA|TRBD1|TRBV27
CASSSVGQSRSGANVLTF
TGTGCCAGCAGTTCCGTGGGACAGTCCCGCTCTGGGGCCAACGTCCTGACTTTC
>18|TRBJ1-6|NA|NA|TRBV5-6
CASSTFRKTILGNSPLHF
TGTGCCAGCAGCACATTCAGGAAAACGATCTTAGGTAATTCACCCCTCCACTTT
>15|TRBJ2-1|NA|TRBD1|TRBV3-1/TRBV3-2
CASSLRGQGAHEQFF
TGTGCCAGCAGCCTCCGGGGACAGGGAGCGCATGAGCAGTTCTTC
>13|TRBJ1-2|NA|TRBD1|TRBV25-1
CASSAGQLYGYTF
TGTGCCAGCAGTGCGGGACAGCTATATGGCTACACCTTC
>18|TRBJ1-6|NA|NA|TRBV5-1
CASSSQRQADRDNSPLHF
TGCGCCAGCAGCAGCCAAAGACAGGCCGACCGGGATAATTCACCCCTCCACTTT
>15|TRBJ1-1|NA|TRBD1|TRBV4-3
CASSQEGQGVAAAFF
TGCGCCAGCAGCCAAGAGGGACAGGGGGTAGCGGCAGCTTTCTTT
>14|TRBJ1-2|NA|NA|TRBV7-2
CASSLGQDRYGYTF
TGTGCCAGCAGCTTAGGACAGGACCGATATGGCTACACCTTC
>15|TRBJ2-3|few|TRBD2|TRBV7-9
CASSSRAGAPDTQYF
TGTGCCAGCAGCTCCCGAGCGGGAGCCCCAGATACGCAGTATTTT
>11|TRBJ2-7|NA|NA|TRBV30
CAWSVSQAQYF
TGTGCCTGGAGTGTATCCCAGGCCCAGTACTTC
>14|TRBJ2-4|few|NA|TRBV19
CASSWGAAKNIQYF
TGTGCCAGTAGTTGGGGAGCGGCCAAAAACATTCAGTACTTC
>16|TRBJ1-1|few|TRBD1|TRBV7-2
CASSSLRPTGLTEAFF
TGTGCCAGCAGCTCACTCCGGCCGACAGGGTTGACTGAAGCTTTCTTT
>12|TRBJ1-2|few|NA|TRBV30
CAWSVTSYGYTF
TGTGCCTGGAGTGTAACGAGCTATGGCTACACCTTC
>16|TRBJ2-1|NA|TRBD2|TRBV27
CASSLPPQRGYNEQFF
TGTGCCAGCAGTTTACCCCCCCAGCGGGGCTACAATGAGCAGTTCTTC
>12|TRBJ1-5|NA|NA|TRBV28
CASRPLLQPQHF
TGTGCCAGCAGACCACTCCTACAGCCCCAGCATTTT
>16|TRBJ2-2|NA|NA|TRBV9
CASSVATTANTGELFF
TGTGCCAGCAGCGTAGCTACGACTGCGAACACCGGGGAGCTGTTTTTT
>15|TRBJ1-5|NA|TRBD1|TRBV30
CAWSGGTGANQPQHF
TGTGCCTGGAGTGGCGGGACAGGGGCAAATCAGCCCCAGCATTTT
>13|TRBJ1-2|NA|NA|TRBV7-9
CASTLTGNYGYTF
TGTGCCAGCACCTTGACAGGAAACTATGGCTACACCTTC
>15|TRBJ2-7|NA|TRBD2|TRBV27
CASSLTSGSSYEQYF
TGTGCCAGCAGTCTCACTAGCGGGAGCTCCTACGAGCAGTACTTC
>16|TRBJ1-5|NA|NA|TRBV7-8
CASSSSRGISNQPQHF
TGTGCCAGCAGCAGCTCCAGGGGTATAAGCAATCAGCCCCAGCATTTT
>13|TRBJ2-5|NA|NA|TRBV7-8
CASSLDPGRTQYF
TGTGCCAGCAGCTTAGATCCGGGTCGGACCCAGTACTTC